This TCR beta chain derives from a study of identical twins. Between the trimmed V and J ends, which lost 6 bases and 10 bases, there was a span of 18 bases. This CDR3 spans 13 amino acids. This clonotype was observed a handful of times. Its specificity is not known. All of the donors were Caucasians in good health. TCRdb analysed the 5' RACE reads with MiXCR anew, one entry per CDR3 protein. The sample lists a few hundred thousand distinct CDR3 sequences; 8% to 11% were seen once. Study results and caveats: Out-of-frame beta chain sequences displayed weaker excess sharing between twins. Twin pairs' shared out-of-frame alpha sequences were enriched in low generation probability.

Sequenced sample: memory T cells sorted from blood. V and J are TRBV12-3 or TRBV12-4 and TRBJ1-1; D is possibly TRBD1 (5 bases). The sequence came from a man in his forties or fifties in good health. The CDR3 sequence is CASSQQDTGGAFF. DNA of the CDR3: TGTGCCAGCAGCCAACAGGATACCGGGGGAGCTTTCTTT.